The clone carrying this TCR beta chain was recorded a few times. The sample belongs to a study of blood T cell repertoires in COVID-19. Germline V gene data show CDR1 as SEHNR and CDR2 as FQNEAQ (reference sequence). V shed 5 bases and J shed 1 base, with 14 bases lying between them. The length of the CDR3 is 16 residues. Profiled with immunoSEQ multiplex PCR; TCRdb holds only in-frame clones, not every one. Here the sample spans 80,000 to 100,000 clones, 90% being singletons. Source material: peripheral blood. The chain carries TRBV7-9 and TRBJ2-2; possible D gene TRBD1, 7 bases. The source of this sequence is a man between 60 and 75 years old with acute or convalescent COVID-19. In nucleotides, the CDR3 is TGTGCCAGCAGCAAACGACAGGGACTGAACACCGGGGAGCTGTTTTTT. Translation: CASSKRQGLNTGELFF.